This T cell receptor beta chain was observed in a study of T cell repertoires in cytomegalovirus infection (dated by TCRdb to about 2019). About the full investigation: Peptide stimulations targeted recently identified HLA-C-restricted CMV epitopes, whose presentation resists viral immunomodulation, together with well-studied HLA-B-restricted epitopes. The HLA type of each donor mattered for the analysis, because public TCR beta signatures pointed to carriage of CMV infection along with the matching HLA type. The research as a whole found: In both this cohort and an independent cohort of some 380 donors, the cumulative frequency of public TCR beta family members distinguished carriers of CMV infection plus the relevant HLA type. In the ex vivo response, HLA-C-restricted CMV-specific TCR beta clonotypes were dominant, and in two of eight donors the single most frequent clonotype came from this HLA-C-restricted group.

TCRdb shows the sequencer as Illumina HiSeq 1500. TCRdb passed the public sequencing reads through fastp at Q25 and MiXCR, retaining productive beta sequences. CDR3 protein sequences are deduplicated, and each keeps its most common genes and DNA. Within this sample are some 940,000 distinct CDR3 sequences, with less than 40% of them counted one time only. The biggest ten clones account for about 14% of the sample. The CDR3 runs 15 amino acids, cysteine and phenylalanine included. Only the CDR3 DNA is retained, 45 bases long and in frame from the first base. At the junction V is shortened by 7 bases and J by 6 bases, with 18 bases in between. The germline V gene encodes CDR1 KGHDR and CDR2 SFDVKD. To note about this clonotype: The antigen this receptor binds is unknown. Base qualities are not at hand, and no much larger clone is one base apart.

What the treatment or condition label conveys for this sample: in vitro stimulation with specific CMV peptide epitopes to enrich CMV-specific T cells. This sample comprised cultured CD8+ T cells from PBMCs, obtained from culture after CMV antigen stimulation. Recombination joined TRBV24-1 with TRBJ1-5; perhaps TRBD1 is the D gene, with 6 bases matching. The clonotype was recovered from a human donor in good health (CMV status not recorded). Some clones in this sample may be carry-over from other donors' samples. The CDR3 in this case is CATSPNRTALQPQHF. The DNA sequence is given as TGTGCCACCAGCCCTAATCGGACAGCCCTTCAGCCCCAGCATTTT.